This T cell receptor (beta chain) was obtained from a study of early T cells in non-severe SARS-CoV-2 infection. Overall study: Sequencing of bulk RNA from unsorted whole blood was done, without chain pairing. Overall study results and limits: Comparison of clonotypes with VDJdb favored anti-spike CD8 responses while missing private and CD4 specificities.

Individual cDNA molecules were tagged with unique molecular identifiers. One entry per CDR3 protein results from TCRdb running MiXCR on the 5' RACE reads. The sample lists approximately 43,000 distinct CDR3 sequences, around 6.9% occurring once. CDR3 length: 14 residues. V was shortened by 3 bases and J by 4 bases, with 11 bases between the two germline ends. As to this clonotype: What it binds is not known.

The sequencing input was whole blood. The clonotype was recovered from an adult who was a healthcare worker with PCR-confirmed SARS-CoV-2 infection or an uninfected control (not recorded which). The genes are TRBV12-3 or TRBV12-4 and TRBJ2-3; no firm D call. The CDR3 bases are TGTGCCAGCAGTTTGCTGGTTCTCGCAGATACGCAGTATTTT. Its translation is CASSLLVLADTQYF.